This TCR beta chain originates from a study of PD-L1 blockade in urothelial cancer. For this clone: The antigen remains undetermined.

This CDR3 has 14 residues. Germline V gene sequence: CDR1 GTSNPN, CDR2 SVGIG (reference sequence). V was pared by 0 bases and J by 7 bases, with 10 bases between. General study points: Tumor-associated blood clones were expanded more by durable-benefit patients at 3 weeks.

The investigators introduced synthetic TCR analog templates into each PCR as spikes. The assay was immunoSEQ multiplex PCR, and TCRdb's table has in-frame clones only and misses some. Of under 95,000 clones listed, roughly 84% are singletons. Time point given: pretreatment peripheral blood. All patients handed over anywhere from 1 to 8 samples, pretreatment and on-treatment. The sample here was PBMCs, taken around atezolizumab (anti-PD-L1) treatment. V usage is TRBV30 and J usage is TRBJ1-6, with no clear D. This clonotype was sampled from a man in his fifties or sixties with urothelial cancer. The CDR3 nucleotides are TGTGCCTGGAGTGTACGGGGAGACAATTCACCCCTCCACTTT. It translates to CAWSVRGDNSPLHF.